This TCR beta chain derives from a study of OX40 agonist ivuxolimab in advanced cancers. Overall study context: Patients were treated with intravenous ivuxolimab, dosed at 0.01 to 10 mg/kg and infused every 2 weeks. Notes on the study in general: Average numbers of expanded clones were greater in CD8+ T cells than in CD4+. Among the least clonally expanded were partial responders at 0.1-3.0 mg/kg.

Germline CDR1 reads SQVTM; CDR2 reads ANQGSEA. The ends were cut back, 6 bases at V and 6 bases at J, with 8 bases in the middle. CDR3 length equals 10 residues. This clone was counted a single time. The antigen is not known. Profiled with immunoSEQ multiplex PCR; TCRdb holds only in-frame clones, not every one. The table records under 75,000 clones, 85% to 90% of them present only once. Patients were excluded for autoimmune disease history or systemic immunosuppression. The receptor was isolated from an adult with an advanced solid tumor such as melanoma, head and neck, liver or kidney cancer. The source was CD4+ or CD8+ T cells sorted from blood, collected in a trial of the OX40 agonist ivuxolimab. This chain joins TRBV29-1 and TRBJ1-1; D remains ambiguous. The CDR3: CSVLTAEAFF. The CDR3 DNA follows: TGCAGCGTCCTGACCGCTGAAGCTTTCTTT.